One sample yielded the 30 T cell receptor beta chains listed below, sequenced in a study of cytomegalovirus exposure and HLA in healthy donors. Clones were read by immunoSEQ multiplex PCR, and TCRdb kept only the in-frame ones, dropping some. The table records around 220,000 clones, 85% to 90% of them present only once. The sample taken for sequencing was PBMCs. The receptors come from a woman aged 18 to 35 in good health and CMV-seronegative.

This clone showed up just once. V and J are TRBV19 and TRBJ1-2; the match to TRBD1 covers 7 bases. This CDR3 spans 16 amino acids. The germline gives CDR1 LNHDA, CDR2 SQIVND (reference sequence). V lost 5 bases to trimming and J lost 4 bases; unmatched junction nucleotides: 13. The CDR3 loop reads CASSVNLQGPGYGYTF. CDR3 sequence (DNA): TGTGCCAGTAGTGTCAACCTACAGGGGCCCGGCTATGGCTACACCTTC.

The chain carries TRBV2 and TRBJ2-3; 8 nucleotides line up with TRBD2. The CDR3 extends over 15 amino acids. J lost 2 bases, V lost 8 bases, and 9 bases had no gene match. Germline CDR1 is SNHLY and CDR2 is FYNNEI. The CDR3 here is CASHSGTSNTDTQYF. CDR3 DNA: TGTGCCAGCCATTCCGGGACTAGTAACACAGATACGCAGTATTTT.

CDR3 coding DNA: TGTGCCAGCAGTTCCACCAATTCGGTCGGGGAGACCCAGTACTTC. This translates into CASSSTNSVGETQYF. V and J are TRBV28 and TRBJ2-5; D uncertain. The V end was cut by 4 bases, the J end by 5 bases, with 17 bases between. Germline lookup yields CDR1 MDHEN and CDR2 SYDVKM. The CDR3 has 15 residues.

The V gene is TRBV19, the J gene TRBJ2-1, with D tentatively TRBD1 (5 bases). The CDR3 is made up of 13 amino acids. CDR1 and CDR2 (germline): LNHDA, SQIVND (reference sequence). V lost 4 bases and J 7 bases, leaving 11 bases between the germline ends. The CDR3 coding sequence is TGTGCCAGTAGTAAGGGGCTATGGAATGAGCAGTTCTTC. As protein: CASSKGLWNEQFF.

This clone showed up just once. The chain joins TRBV18 to TRBJ1-1; no reliable D call. Germline CDR1 is KGHSH and CDR2 is LQKENI. The CDR3 is 13 residues long. Trimming left V 1 base short and J 4 bases short, with 7 bases between. CDR3 protein: CASSPLRFTEAFF. The DNA for the CDR3 is TGTGCCAGCTCACCACTCCGGTTCACTGAAGCTTTCTTT.

The rearrangement links TRBV4-1 to TRBJ2-7, with D possibly matching TRBD1 (5 bases). The V and J ends lost 0 bases and 2 bases respectively, with 17 bases between them. Germline V gene lookup returns CDR1 MGHRA and CDR2 YSYEKL. CDR3 size: 17 residues. CDR3 in amino acids: CASSQDIRDNTAYEQYF. The CDR3 bases are TGCGCCAGCAGCCAAGATATCAGGGATAATACGGCCTACGAGCAGTACTTC.

This chain connects TRBV6-5 to TRBJ1-5; a weak D match, TRBD1 (5 bases). Trimming shortened V by 6 bases and J by 6 bases, and 12 bases separated the two germline ends. This CDR3 is built from 13 residues. CDR1 and CDR2 (germline): MNHEY, SVGAGI. CDR3 DNA sequence: TGTGCCAGCAGCTCAGGGAGGGGTCAGCCCCAGCATTTT. Amino acid sequence: CASSSGRGQPQHF.

This sequence joins TRBV6-5 and TRBJ2-7; D is perhaps TRBD1 (6 bases). V shed 6 bases and J shed 2 bases, with 8 bases lying between them. Germline V lookup: CDR1 MNHEY, CDR2 SVGAGI. This CDR3 has 12 amino acids. The CDR3 DNA follows: TGTGCCAGCAGCCAGGGGACCTACGAGCAGTACTTC. It translates to CASSQGTYEQYF.

The gene calls are TRBV6-5 and TRBJ2-7, with D tentatively TRBD2 (6 bases). V was clipped by 6 bases and J by 3 bases, with 15 bases between them. This CDR3 has 14 residues. Germline CDR1 reads MNHEY; CDR2 reads SVGAGI. Written as DNA, the CDR3 is TGTGCCAGCAGCCAACGGGGAGCGGGCTACGAGCAGTACTTC. Translation gives CASSQRGAGYEQYF.

The rearrangement links TRBV30 to TRBJ2-7, with 11 bases aligning to TRBD1. CDR1 and CDR2 from the germline V gene are GTSNPN and SVGIG (reference sequence). CDR3 length: 13 residues. V lost 5 bases, J lost 3 bases, and 3 bases stayed unmatched. CDR3 bases: TGTGCCTGGGGGACAGGGGGAGACTACGAGCAGTACTTC. This gives the protein CAWGTGGDYEQYF.

The table lists this clone with a count of one. CDR3 DNA: TGTGCCAGTCACAATTACAGGGTCGGGCATCAGCCCCAGCATTTT. As protein: CASHNYRVGHQPQHF. The chain uses TRBV6-1 and TRBJ1-5, with D possibly TRBD1 on 6 matching bases. Trimming removed 9 bases at V and 5 bases at J, with 20 bases between. The CDR3 spans 15 residues. CDR1 and CDR2 from the germline V gene are MNHNS and SASEGT.

The chain has TRBV28 and TRBJ1-2; a possible D gene is TRBD1 (6 bases). The germline V gene has CDR1 MDHEN and CDR2 SYDVKM. The CDR3 consists of 18 residues. The V and J ends lost 7 bases and 7 bases respectively, with 31 bases between them. This CDR3 is CASISPTGQGNRGLGYTF. CDR3 DNA sequence: TGTGCCAGCATCTCTCCCACGGGACAAGGAAATCGCGGTCTTGGCTACACCTTC.

The rearrangement joins TRBV12-5 to TRBJ2-5, with TRBD2 identical over 12 bases. This CDR3 contains 16 residues. Germline V gene data show CDR1 as LGHNT and CDR2 as FRNRAP. The trim removed 0 bases at V and 4 bases at J, leaving 3 bases unmatched. The CDR3: CASGLVGLAGIETQYF. The CDR3, as DNA: TGTGCTAGTGGTTTGGTCGGACTAGCGGGAATAGAGACCCAGTACTTC.

The V gene is TRBV29-1, the J gene TRBJ2-5; tentative D call: TRBD1 (5 bases). Between the trimmed V and J ends, which lost 6 bases and 5 bases, there was a span of 10 bases. CDR1 SQVTM and CDR2 ANQGSEA come from the germline V gene. The CDR3 has 11 amino acids. This CDR3 reads CSVQGFETQYF. In nucleotides, the CDR3 is TGCAGCGTGCAGGGTTTTGAGACCCAGTACTTC. The entire variable domain, with the rest obtained from reference TRBV29-1 and TRBJ2-5, is as follows: SAVISQKPSRDICQRGTSLTIQCQVDSQVTMMFWYRQQPGQSLTLIATANQGSEATYESGFVIDKFPISRPNLTFSTLTVSNMSPEDSSIYLCSVQGFETQYFGPGTRLLVL.

The chain carries TRBV6-1 and TRBJ2-7, with D perhaps TRBD2 (5 bases). Trimming took 6 bases from V and 5 from J, leaving 8 bases between them. This CDR3 spans 11 amino acids. CDR1 is MNHNS and CDR2 is SASEGT in the germline V gene. The CDR3 is CASRRGNEQYF. The CDR3 region has the DNA TGTGCCAGCAGACGGGGAAACGAGCAGTACTTC.

The rearrangement links TRBV30 to TRBJ1-1; 8 bases align to TRBD1. Trimming cost V 1 base and J 5 bases; bases outside gene matches: 3. The CDR3 contains 13 residues. Germline lookup yields CDR1 GTSNPN and CDR2 SVGIG (reference sequence). CDR3: CAWSGDRMTEAFF. CDR3 nucleotide sequence: TGTGCCTGGAGTGGGGACAGGATGACTGAAGCTTTCTTT.

The chain links TRBV5-1 to TRBJ2-3; possible D gene TRBD2, 6 bases. V was shortened by 1 base and J by 0 bases, with 12 bases between the two germline ends. The germline V gene encodes CDR1 SGHRS and CDR2 YFSETQ. There are 16 residues in the CDR3. CDR3 nucleotides: TGCGCCAGCAGCTTGACCGCAGCGGGTAGCACAGATACGCAGTATTTT. Protein sequence: CASSLTAAGSTDTQYF.

This chain connects TRBV28 to TRBJ1-5; 8 nucleotides agree with TRBD1. Trimming removed 1 base from V and 3 bases from J; junction bases left unmatched: 2. Germline V gene data show CDR1 as MDHEN and CDR2 as SYDVKM. The CDR3 runs to 15 residues. DNA for the CDR3: TGTGCCAGCAGTTTATTACAGGGGGACAATCAGCCCCAGCATTTT. Protein sequence: CASSLLQGDNQPQHF.

The V gene is TRBV7-9, the J gene TRBJ1-4; D might be TRBD1 (5 bases). Trimming shortened V by 2 bases and J by 5 bases, and 12 bases separated the two germline ends. CDR3 length: 15 amino acids. Germline CDR1 SEHNR, CDR2 FQNEAQ (reference sequence). CDR3 protein: CASSLRREVNEKLFF. The DNA of the CDR3 is TGTGCCAGCAGCTTACGCAGGGAGGTCAATGAAAAACTGTTTTTT.

The rearrangement uses TRBV29-1 and TRBJ2-2, with TRBD1 matching 8 bases. The CDR3 sequence is 14 residues long. V dropped 5 bases and J dropped 1; count of bases not matched to a gene: 3. Germline CDR1 reads SQVTM; CDR2 reads ANQGSEA. This CDR3 reads CSVSGTGNTGELFF. The CDR3 DNA reads as TGCAGCGTTTCCGGGACAGGGAACACCGGGGAGCTGTTTTTT.

The chain has TRBV28 and TRBJ2-1, with D maybe TRBD2 (5 bases). Trimming left V 5 bases short and J 7 bases short, with 21 bases between. Per the germline V gene, CDR1 is MDHEN and CDR2 is SYDVKM. The length of the CDR3 is 16 residues. The CDR3 DNA reads as TGTGCCAGCAGTCCCAGTATCACCAGGACTCTAAATGAGCAGTTCTTC. As protein: CASSPSITRTLNEQFF.

The J gene is TRBJ2-7, the V gene TRBV4-1; D may be TRBD1 (6 bases). The V gene lost 0 bases and the J gene lost 8 bases, with 8 bases spanning the gap. The CDR3 covers 12 residues. CDR1 and CDR2 from the germline V gene are MGHRA and YSYEKL. The CDR3 loop reads CASSQDTGKQYF. The CDR3 region has the DNA TGCGCCAGCAGCCAAGACACAGGGAAGCAGTACTTC.

For the CDR3, the DNA is TGTGCCAGCAGTTATGTAGCCTATGGCTACACCTTC. Translated: CASSYVAYGYTF. The genes are TRBV6-5 and TRBJ1-2, with D unclear. Germline lookup yields CDR1 MNHEY and CDR2 SVGAGI. V shed 3 bases and J shed 4 bases, with 6 bases lying between them. The CDR3 extends over 12 amino acids.

The rearrangement uses TRBV27 and TRBJ2-7; the D is unclear. This CDR3 has 13 amino acids. In germline, CDR1 is MNHEY, CDR2 SMNVEV (reference sequence). The ends were cut back, 7 bases at V and 7 bases at J, with 17 bases in the middle. The CDR3 spells CASTPWPSEEQYF. CDR3 DNA sequence: TGTGCCAGCACTCCCTGGCCTAGTGAAGAGCAGTACTTC.

This clone has a single count. This chain uses TRBV28 with TRBJ2-7; tentative D call: TRBD1 (6 bases). V lost 6 bases and J lost 4, with 19 bases in between. Germline values: CDR1 MDHEN, CDR2 SYDVKM. The CDR3 loop spans 15 amino acids. CDR3 bases: TGTGCCAGCAGCAGTAGGGCAGGGGTTTGGTACGAGCAGTACTTC. Its translation: CASSSRAGVWYEQYF. Filled out from reference TRBV28 and TRBJ2-7, the complete variable domain reads DVKVTQSSRYLVKRTGEKVFLECVQDMDHENMFWYRQDPGLGLRLIYFSYDVKMKEKGDIPEGYSVSREKKERFSLILESASTNQTSMYLCASSSRAGVWYEQYFGPGTRLTVT.

In its sample, this clone was seen once. The chain links TRBV4-1 to TRBJ2-7; D is perhaps TRBD2 (5 bases). The CDR3 length is 15 residues. In germline, CDR1 is MGHRA, CDR2 YSYEKL. Trimming took off 2 bases at V and 4 bases at J, with 15 bases between the two ends. The CDR3 protein is CASSQTSLALYEQYF. The CDR3 nucleotides are TGCGCCAGCAGCCAAACGTCCCTAGCTCTTTACGAGCAGTACTTC.

The rearrangement uses TRBV6-5 and TRBJ1-2; D is unclear. Trimming stripped 11 bases from V and 4 bases from J, with 11 bases between. The CDR3 has 11 residues. Germline values: CDR1 MNHEY, CDR2 SVGAGI. As DNA, the CDR3 is TGTGCCCCCGGGGTAGCCTATGGCTACACCTTC. This sequence encodes CAPGVAYGYTF.

The V and J genes are TRBV2 and TRBJ2-7; 9 nucleotides align to TRBD1. In germline, CDR1 is SNHLY, CDR2 FYNNEI. The length of the CDR3 is 15 residues. The trim removed 3 bases at V and 2 bases at J, leaving 5 bases unmatched. In nucleotides, the CDR3 is TGTGCCAGCAGTGACCGGGACAGGGTCGCCTACGAGCAGTACTTC. It specifies CASSDRDRVAYEQYF.

Here the CDR3 DNA reads TGTGCCAGCAGTCCTGGGGACAGGGACGAGCAGTACTTC. Translation gives CASSPGDRDEQYF. J is TRBJ2-7 and V is TRBV28, with TRBD1 matching over 9 bases. The V and J ends lost 5 bases and 5 bases, in that order; junction bases with no gene match: 4. The V gene's germline CDR1 is MDHEN and CDR2 SYDVKM. This CDR3 region has 13 residues.

The chain employs TRBV27 and TRBJ1-5; possibly TRBD1 for D (6 bases). The V gene lost 6 bases and the J gene lost 3 bases, with 21 bases spanning the gap. CDR3 length: 17 residues. From germline, CDR1 is MNHEY and CDR2 SMNVEV (reference sequence). The CDR3 nucleotides are TGTGCCAGCAGCCGAAGGGGGGGCAGGGTGGCCAATCAGCCCCAGCATTTT. Encoded protein: CASSRRGGRVANQPQHF.